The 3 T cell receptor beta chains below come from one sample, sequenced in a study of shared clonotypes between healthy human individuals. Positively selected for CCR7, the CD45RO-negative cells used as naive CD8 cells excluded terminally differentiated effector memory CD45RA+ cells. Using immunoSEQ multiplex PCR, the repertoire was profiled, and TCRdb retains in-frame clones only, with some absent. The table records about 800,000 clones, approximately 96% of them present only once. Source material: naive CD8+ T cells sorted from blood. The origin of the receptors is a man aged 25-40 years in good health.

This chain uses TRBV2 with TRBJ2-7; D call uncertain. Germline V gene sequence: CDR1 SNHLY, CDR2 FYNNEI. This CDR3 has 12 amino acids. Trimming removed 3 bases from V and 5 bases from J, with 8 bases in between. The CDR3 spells CASSEYQNEQYF. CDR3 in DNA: TGTGCCAGCAGTGAGTATCAGAACGAGCAGTACTTC.

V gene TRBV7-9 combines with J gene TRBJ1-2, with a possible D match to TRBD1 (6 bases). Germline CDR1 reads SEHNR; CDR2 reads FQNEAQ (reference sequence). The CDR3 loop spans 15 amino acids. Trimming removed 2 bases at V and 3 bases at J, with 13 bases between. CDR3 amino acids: CASSLQWGADYGYTF. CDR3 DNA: TGTGCCAGCAGCTTACAATGGGGGGCTGACTATGGCTACACCTTC.

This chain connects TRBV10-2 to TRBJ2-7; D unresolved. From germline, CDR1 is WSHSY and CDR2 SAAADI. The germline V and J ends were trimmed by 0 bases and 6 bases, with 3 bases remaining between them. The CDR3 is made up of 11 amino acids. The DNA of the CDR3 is TGCGCCAGCAGTGAGTCGATCGAGCAGTACTTC. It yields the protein CASSESIEQYF.